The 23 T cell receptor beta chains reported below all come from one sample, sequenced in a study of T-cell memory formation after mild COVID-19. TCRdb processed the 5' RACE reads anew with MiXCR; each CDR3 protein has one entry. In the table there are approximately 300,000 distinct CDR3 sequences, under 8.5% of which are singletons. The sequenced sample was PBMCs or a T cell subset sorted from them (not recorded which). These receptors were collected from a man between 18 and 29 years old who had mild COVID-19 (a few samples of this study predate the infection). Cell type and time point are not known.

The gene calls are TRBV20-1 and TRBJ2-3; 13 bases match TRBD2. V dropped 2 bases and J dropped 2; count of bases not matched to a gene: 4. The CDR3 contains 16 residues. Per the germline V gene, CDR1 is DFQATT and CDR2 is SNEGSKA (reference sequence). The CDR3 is CSARPTSGGATDTQYF. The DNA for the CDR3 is TGCAGTGCTAGACCAACTAGCGGGGGGGCCACAGATACGCAGTATTTT.

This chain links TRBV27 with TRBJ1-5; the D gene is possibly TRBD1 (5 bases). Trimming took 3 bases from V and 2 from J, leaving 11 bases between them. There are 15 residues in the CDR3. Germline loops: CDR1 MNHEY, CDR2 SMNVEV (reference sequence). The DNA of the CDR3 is TGTGCCAGCAGTTTGGGGGGTTTCGGCAATCAGCCCCAGCATTTT. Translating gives CASSLGGFGNQPQHF.

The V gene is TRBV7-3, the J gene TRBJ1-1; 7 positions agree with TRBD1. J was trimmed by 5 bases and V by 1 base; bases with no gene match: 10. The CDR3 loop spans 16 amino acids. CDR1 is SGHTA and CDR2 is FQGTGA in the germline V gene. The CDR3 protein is CASSLSDRAFGTEAFF. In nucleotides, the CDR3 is TGTGCCAGCAGCTTAAGCGACAGGGCCTTCGGGACTGAAGCTTTCTTT.

This CDR3 reads CASSQGTGPKYF. CDR3 nucleotide sequence: TGTGCCAGCAGCCAAGGGACAGGGCCCAAGTATTTT. The gene calls are TRBV3-1 and TRBJ2-3, with TRBD1 identical over 8 bases. Germline CDR1 reads LGHDT; CDR2 reads YNNKEL (reference sequence). The J segment lost 13 bases and the V segment lost 1 base, leaving 4 bases of the junction unmatched. The CDR3 consists of 12 residues.

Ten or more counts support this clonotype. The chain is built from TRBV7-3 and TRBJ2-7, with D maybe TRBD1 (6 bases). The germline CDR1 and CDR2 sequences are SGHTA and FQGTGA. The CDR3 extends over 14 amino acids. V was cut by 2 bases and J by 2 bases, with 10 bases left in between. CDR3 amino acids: CASSLLAGAYEQYF. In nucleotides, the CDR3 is TGTGCCAGCAGCTTATTAGCAGGGGCCTACGAGCAGTACTTC.

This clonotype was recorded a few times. CDR3 coding DNA: TGTGCCAGCAGTGACGGGGGGGCAGGAGAGACCCAGTACTTC. Amino acids: CASSDGGAGETQYF. The rearrangement joins TRBV27 to TRBJ2-5, with 8 bases that match TRBD2. CDR1 MNHEY and CDR2 SMNVEV come from the germline V gene (reference sequence). The junction had 6 bases not matched to a gene; V was cut back by 5 bases and J by 4 bases. The CDR3 is 14 residues long.

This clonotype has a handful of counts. DNA of the CDR3: TGTGCCAGCAGTTGGGCGGTGGACACCGGGGAGCTGTTTTTT. It translates to CASSWAVDTGELFF. V and J are TRBV2 and TRBJ2-2, with D uncertain. The germline V gene encodes CDR1 SNHLY and CDR2 FYNNEI. This CDR3 spans 14 amino acids. The V end was cut by 5 bases, the J end by 3 bases, with 10 bases between. Filled out from reference TRBV2 and TRBJ2-2, the complete variable domain reads EPEVTQTPSHQVTQMGQEVILRCVPISNHLYFYWYRQILGQKVEFLVSFYNNEISEKSEIFDDQFSVERPDGSNFTLKIRSTKLEDSAMYFCASSWAVDTGELFFGEGSRLTVL.

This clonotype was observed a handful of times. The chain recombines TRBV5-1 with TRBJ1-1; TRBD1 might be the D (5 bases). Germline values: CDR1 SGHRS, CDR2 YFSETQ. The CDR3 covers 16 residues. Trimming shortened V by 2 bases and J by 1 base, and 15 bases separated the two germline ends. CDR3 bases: TGCGCCAGCAGCTTCCTCGGGGTGGGGCAGAACACTGAAGCTTTCTTT. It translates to CASSFLGVGQNTEAFF.

CDR3 loop: CASSLAGLYGYTF. CDR3 sequence (DNA): TGTGCCAGCAGTTTGGCGGGGCTCTATGGCTACACCTTC. The chain employs TRBV6-2 or TRBV6-3 and TRBJ1-2, with D possibly being TRBD1 (5 bases). CDR3 size: 13 residues. Between the trimmed V and J ends, which lost 4 bases and 4 bases, there was a span of 10 bases. Germline values: CDR1 MNHEY, CDR2 SVGEGT.

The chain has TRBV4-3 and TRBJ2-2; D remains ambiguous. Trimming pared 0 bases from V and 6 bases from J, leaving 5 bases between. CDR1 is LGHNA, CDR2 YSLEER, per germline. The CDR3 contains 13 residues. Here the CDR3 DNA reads TGCGCCAGCAGCCAAGATAACTCCGGGGAGCTGTTTTTT. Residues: CASSQDNSGELFF.

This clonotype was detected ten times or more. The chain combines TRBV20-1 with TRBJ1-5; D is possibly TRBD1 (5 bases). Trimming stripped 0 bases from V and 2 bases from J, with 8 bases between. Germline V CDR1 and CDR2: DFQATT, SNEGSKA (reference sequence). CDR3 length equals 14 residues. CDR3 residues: CSARDLGGNQPQHF. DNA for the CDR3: TGCAGTGCTAGAGATCTAGGGGGCAATCAGCCCCAGCATTTT.

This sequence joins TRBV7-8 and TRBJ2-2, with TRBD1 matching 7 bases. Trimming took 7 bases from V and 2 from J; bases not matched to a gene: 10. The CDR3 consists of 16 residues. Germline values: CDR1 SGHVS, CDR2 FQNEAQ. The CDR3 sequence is CASTHIGTDNTGELFF. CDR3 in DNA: TGTGCCAGCACCCATATCGGGACAGACAACACCGGGGAGCTGTTTTTT.

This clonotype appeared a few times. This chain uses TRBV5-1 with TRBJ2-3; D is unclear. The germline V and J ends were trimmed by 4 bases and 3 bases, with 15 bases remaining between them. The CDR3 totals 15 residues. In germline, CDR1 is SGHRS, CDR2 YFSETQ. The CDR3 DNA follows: TGCGCCAGCAGCAAGCGCCCCCGTTCGACAGATACGCAGTATTTT. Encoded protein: CASSKRPRSTDTQYF.

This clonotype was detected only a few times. The CDR3 DNA follows: TGTGCCAGCAGTTTTCCGGGACGGCAGTCAGGGGGCTACACCTTC. Amino acid sequence: CASSFPGRQSGGYTF. The chain couples TRBV6-6 to TRBJ1-2, with a weak D call TRBD1 (5 bases). From germline, CDR1 is MNHNY and CDR2 SVGAGI (reference sequence). V gave up 4 bases and J gave up 8 bases, with 20 bases separating them. This CDR3 comprises 15 residues.

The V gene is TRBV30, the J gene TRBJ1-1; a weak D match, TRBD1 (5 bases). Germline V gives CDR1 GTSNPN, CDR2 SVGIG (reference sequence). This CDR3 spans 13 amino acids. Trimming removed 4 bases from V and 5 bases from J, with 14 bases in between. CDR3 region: CAWTDQGVTEAFF. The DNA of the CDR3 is TGTGCCTGGACCGATCAGGGTGTTACTGAAGCTTTCTTT.

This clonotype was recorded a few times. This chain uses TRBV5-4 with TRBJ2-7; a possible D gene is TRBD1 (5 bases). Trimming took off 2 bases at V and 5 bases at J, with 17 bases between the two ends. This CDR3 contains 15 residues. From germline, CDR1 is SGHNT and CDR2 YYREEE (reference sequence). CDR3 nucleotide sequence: TGTGCCAGCAGCTTCCAGCAACGTTTCAGGGACGAGCAGTACTTC. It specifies CASSFQQRFRDEQYF.

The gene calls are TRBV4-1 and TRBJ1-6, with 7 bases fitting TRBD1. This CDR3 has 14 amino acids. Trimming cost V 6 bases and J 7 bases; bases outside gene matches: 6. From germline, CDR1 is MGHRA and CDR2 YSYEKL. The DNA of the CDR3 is TGCGCCAGCAGACGAGGGGGACAGAATTCACCCCTCCACTTT. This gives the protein CASRRGGQNSPLHF.

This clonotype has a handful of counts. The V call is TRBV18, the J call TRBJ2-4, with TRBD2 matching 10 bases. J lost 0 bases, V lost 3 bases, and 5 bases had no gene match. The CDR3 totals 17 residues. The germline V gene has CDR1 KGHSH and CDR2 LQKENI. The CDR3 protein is CASSPTSGALAKNIQYF. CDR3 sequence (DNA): TGTGCCAGCTCACCCACTAGCGGGGCTCTAGCCAAAAACATTCAGTACTTC.

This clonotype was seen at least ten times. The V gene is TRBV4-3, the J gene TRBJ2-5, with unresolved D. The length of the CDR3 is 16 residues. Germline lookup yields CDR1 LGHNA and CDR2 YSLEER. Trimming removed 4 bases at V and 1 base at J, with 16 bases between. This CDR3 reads CASSLRIGDLQETQYF. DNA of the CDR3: TGCGCCAGCAGCCTTCGTATTGGGGATCTCCAAGAGACCCAGTACTTC.

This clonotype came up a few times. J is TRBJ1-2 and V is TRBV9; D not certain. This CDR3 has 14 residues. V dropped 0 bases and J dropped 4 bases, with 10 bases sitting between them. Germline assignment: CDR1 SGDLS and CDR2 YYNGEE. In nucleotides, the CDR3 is TGTGCCAGCAGCGTAGATCCGGAGGGCTATGGCTACACCTTC. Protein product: CASSVDPEGYGYTF. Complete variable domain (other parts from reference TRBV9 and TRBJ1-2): DSGVTQTPKHLITATGQRVTLRCSPRSGDLSVYWYQQSLDQGLQFLIQYYNGEERAKGNILERFSAQQFPDLHSELNLSSLELGDSALYFCASSVDPEGYGYTFGSGTRLTVV.

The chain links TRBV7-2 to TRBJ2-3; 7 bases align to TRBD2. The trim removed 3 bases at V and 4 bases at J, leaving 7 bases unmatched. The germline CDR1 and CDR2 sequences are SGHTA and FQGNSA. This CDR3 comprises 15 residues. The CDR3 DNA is TGTGCCAGCAGCTTCAGTAGGGCGGGGGCAGATACGCAGTATTTT. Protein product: CASSFSRAGADTQYF.

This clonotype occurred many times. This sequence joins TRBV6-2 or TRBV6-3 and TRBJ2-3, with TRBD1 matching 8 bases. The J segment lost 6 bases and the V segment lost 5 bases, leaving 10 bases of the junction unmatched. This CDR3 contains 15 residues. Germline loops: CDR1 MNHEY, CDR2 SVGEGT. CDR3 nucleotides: TGTGCCAGCAGTGACGACAGGGGAGGTCTTGATACGCAGTATTTT. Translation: CASSDDRGGLDTQYF.

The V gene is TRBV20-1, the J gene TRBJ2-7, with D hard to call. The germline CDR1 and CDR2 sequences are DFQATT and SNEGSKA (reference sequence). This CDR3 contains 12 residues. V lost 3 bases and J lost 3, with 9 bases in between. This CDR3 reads CSASYSSYEQYV. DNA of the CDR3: TGCAGTGCTAGTTACAGCAGCTACGAGCAGTACGTC.